Below, one T cell receptor (beta chain) is given with its context. Its antigen is currently unknown. The data belong to a study of cytomegalovirus exposure and HLA in healthy donors. With 60 Vbeta and 13 Jbeta primers, the PCR was carried out. Repertoires were generated with immunoSEQ multiplex PCR, while TCRdb's copy carries only in-frame clones and drops some. This repertoire shows over 130,000 clones, approximately 82% found once; its top ten account for 1.2% to 1.5%. Study-wide points: Most of the TCR beta V segments (in an earlier analysis) were productive either about 87% or about 30% of the time. A later analysis showed HLA-associated TCR beta chains outstripping equally common others in clonal expansion.

The source is a man aged 30 to 39 in good health and CMV-seropositive. The material sequenced was PBMCs.

CDR3 bases: TGTGCCAGCAGCGAGGGACTAGCCCGCGACGAGCAGTACTTC. Translation: CASSEGLARDEQYF. This sequence joins TRBV7-9 and TRBJ2-7, with 9 bases aligning to TRBD2. The CDR3 length is 14 residues. The germline V gene has CDR1 SEHNR and CDR2 FQNEAQ (reference sequence). Trimming removed 5 bases from V and 5 bases from J; junction bases left unmatched: 7.